The rows below give T cell receptor beta chains drawn from one sample of a study of somatic mutations in cytotoxic T cells in rheumatoid arthritis. This table comes from immunoSEQ multiplex PCR, and its TCRdb copy is limited to in-frame clones, with some not included. This table holds 20,000 or so clones, 82% found once. Source material: CD8+ T cells sorted from blood. The origin of the receptors is a woman aged 45-65 years in good health. Each CDR3 is given without its conserved first and last residue. Not every row has a clone size; where given, it reads once, few, many or a size class.

once	TRBV7-9	TRBJ2-1	14	ASSSPPSGSYNEQF
NA	TRBV2	TRBJ2-3	13	ASSELAGGPDTQY
NA	TRBV9	TRBJ2-1	11	ASSVDSMNEQF
NA	TRBV6-5	TRBJ1-1	13	ASRNDRAVNTEAF
NA	TRBV7-6	TRBJ1-5	12	ASSLAGGGQPQH
NA	TRBV6-4	TRBJ2-3	13	ASSESSASTDTQY
NA	TRBV7-7	TRBJ2-2	11	ASSLAGAGELF
NA	TRBV5-6	TRBJ2-2	14	ASSLEWGPGTGELF
NA	TRBV19	TRBJ2-5	14	ASSTGTSGRARTQY
NA	TRBV7-8	TRBJ1-5	14	ASSLGGGGGNQPQH
NA	TRBV7-6	TRBJ2-7	11	ASSRTDSYEQY
NA	TRBV9	TRBJ1-4	13	ASSPPGQGTEKLF
few	TRBV19	TRBJ2-6	14	ASMSQGASGANVLT
NA	TRBV11-2	TRBJ1-4	15	ASSSIGTDATNEKLF
NA	TRBV23-1	TRBJ1-1	12	ASRRRSRNTEAF
NA	TRBV12-5	TRBJ2-7	12	ASGRDRGAYEQY
few	TRBV29-1	TRBJ2-7	12	SVMDRELFHEQY
NA	TRBV2	TRBJ2-3	12	ASPGGRAQDTQY
NA	TRBV13	TRBJ2-1	13	ASSSGTSGINEQF
NA	TRBV4-2	TRBJ1-2	14	ASSQEQGAKGYGYT
NA	TRBV6-5	TRBJ1-1	13	ASSYVQGMVTEAF
NA	TRBV28	TRBJ1-5	15	ASSGVRSYRRGQPQH
once	TRBV4-1	TRBJ2-3	14	ASSPLGQGNTDTQY
NA	TRBV11-3	TRBJ2-2	13	ASSPGLLGTGELF
NA	TRBV6-5	TRBJ1-2	12	ASSYGTGDHGYT
NA	TRBV19	TRBJ1-4	13	ASSPRDSYNEKLF
NA	TRBV5-4	TRBJ2-3	13	ASSSAGSRGDTQY
NA	TRBV28	TRBJ1-1	12	ASSFSRFNTEAF